The 3 T cell receptor beta chains listed next were all sequenced from one sample in a study of identical twins. Each CDR3 protein is one row after TCRdb ran MiXCR on the 5' RACE reads. The table lists 280,000 or so distinct CDR3 sequences, under 9% of them singletons. These same records also appear under a second study, on yellow fever vaccine responses in identical twins.

Sequencing was performed on memory (CD45RO+) T cells sorted from blood. The receptors originated from a woman under 30 in good health.

This clonotype was seen at least ten times. CDR3 loop: CASKGLAGGNEQFF. The CDR3, as DNA: TGTGCCAGCAAGGGACTAGCGGGAGGCAATGAGCAGTTCTTC. The chain carries TRBV6-4 and TRBJ2-1; 15 bases are a match to TRBD2. This CDR3 is built from 14 residues. V gave up 7 bases and J gave up 6 bases; unmatched junction bases: 1. CDR1 MRHNA and CDR2 SNTAGT come from the germline V gene.

The sample holds many counts of this clonotype. The V gene is TRBV5-1, the J gene TRBJ2-1; the D is unclear. The V end lost 0 bases, the J end lost 5 bases, and 12 bases lay between the germline ends. Germline V gene sequence: CDR1 SGHRS, CDR2 YFSETQ. This CDR3 is 15 amino acids long. DNA for the CDR3: TGCGCCAGCAGCTTGGTTGGGGATTTTCACAATGAGCAGTTCTTC. This sequence encodes CASSLVGDFHNEQFF.

This clonotype was seen ten or more times. The chain employs TRBV5-1 and TRBJ2-7, with 8 bases identical to TRBD2. Germline V gene data show CDR1 as SGHRS and CDR2 as YFSETQ. Germline trimming cut 4 bases from V and 5 bases from J; bases unmatched to any gene: 11. The CDR3 sequence is 15 residues long. The CDR3 region is CASSPAGGMRNEQYF. CDR3 bases: TGCGCCAGCAGCCCGGCGGGGGGTATGCGCAACGAGCAGTACTTC. The whole variable domain, remainder taken from reference TRBV5-1 and TRBJ2-7, is KAGVTQTPRYLIKTRGQQVTLSCSPISGHRSVSWYQQTPGQGLQFLFEYFSETQRNKGNFPGRFSGRQFSNSRSEMNVSTLELGDSALYLCASSPAGGMRNEQYFGPGTRLTVT.